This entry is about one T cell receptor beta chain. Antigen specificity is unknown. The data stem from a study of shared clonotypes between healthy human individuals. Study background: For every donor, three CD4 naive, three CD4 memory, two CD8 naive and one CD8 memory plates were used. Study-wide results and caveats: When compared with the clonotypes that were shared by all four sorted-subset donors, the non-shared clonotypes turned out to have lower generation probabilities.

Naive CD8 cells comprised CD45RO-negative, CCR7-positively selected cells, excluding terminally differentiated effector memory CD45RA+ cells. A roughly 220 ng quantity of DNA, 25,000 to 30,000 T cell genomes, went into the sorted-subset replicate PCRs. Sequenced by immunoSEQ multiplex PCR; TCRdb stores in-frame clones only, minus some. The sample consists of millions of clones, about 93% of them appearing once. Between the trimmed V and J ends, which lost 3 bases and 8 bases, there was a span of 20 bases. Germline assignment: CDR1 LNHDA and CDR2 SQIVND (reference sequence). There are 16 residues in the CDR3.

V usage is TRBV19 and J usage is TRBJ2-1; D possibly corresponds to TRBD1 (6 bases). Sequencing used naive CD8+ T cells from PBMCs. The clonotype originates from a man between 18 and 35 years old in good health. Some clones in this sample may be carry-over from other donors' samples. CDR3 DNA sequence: TGTGCCAGTAGTATCGTCCGGGACACCAAGAGCCATGAGCAGTTCTTC. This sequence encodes CASSIVRDTKSHEQFF.